This TCR beta chain is from a study of vaccination and CD4 T cells after COVID-19. In the study overall: Two of the convalescents were Hispanic, and convalescents were six males and four females. The cells were exposed to overlapping spike peptides originating from SARS-CoV-2, HCoV-NL63, HCoV-OC43 and HCoV-229E for stimulation.

Treatment indicated: roughly 11-day PBMC culture with coronavirus spike peptide pools or control peptides (ViraFEST assay). As regards this clonotype: Its target is unknown.

The CDR3 spans 16 residues. Germline lookup yields CDR1 SGHAT and CDR2 FQDESV (reference sequence). V was shortened by 4 bases and J by 4 bases, with 16 bases between the two germline ends. Cultured CD4+ T cell DNA was sequenced using the Oncomine TCR Beta short-read assay. In TCRdb, the PCR reads were re-called with MiXCR into one record per CDR3 protein. This sample has under 25,000 distinct CDR3 sequences, with under 25% found just once. Sequenced: cultured CD4+ T cells from blood. The chain has TRBV11-1 and TRBJ2-2; no definite D call. The receptor was isolated from a human donor with COVID-19. The CDR3 region is CASSSTNSRVTGELFF. The CDR3 DNA is TGTGCCAGCAGCTCGACCAACTCTCGTGTCACCGGGGAGCTGTTTTTT.